This T cell receptor (beta chain) was identified in a study of neoadjuvant anti-PD-1 for oral cavity cancer (dated by TCRdb to the early 2020s). About the study as a whole: Patients mostly received three to four biweekly doses of nivolumab at 3 mg/kg before curative-intent surgical resection. The parent correlative cohort had about a dozen patients and a response rate of 30% to 35%. Under RECIST 1.1, a patient counted as a responder if showing complete response, partial response or stable disease, and as a non-responder if showing progression. For patients who did not progress, a fourth nivolumab dose was given around day 43, followed by definitive surgical resection on days 50-56.

The research as a whole found: Only three patients per response group were included in the TCR analyses, and larger cohorts for validation were called for by the authors. Within PBMCs, T cell clonality (Gini index) was significantly higher in non-responders than responders after neoadjuvant nivolumab. A higher pretreatment blood Treg/Th17 ratio correlated with both higher pretreatment blood TCRbeta clonality and lower post-treatment tumor TCRbeta clonality.

What this sample's time point label stands for: before neoadjuvant nivolumab. Patients were newly diagnosed with stage II-IVA oral cavity squamous cell carcinoma and had received no prior systemic or radiation treatment. The cohort was composed of patients with HPV-negative, locally advanced oral cavity squamous cell carcinoma. Peripheral blood mononuclear cells were analyzed directly, without maintenance or expansion in culture. The samples were drawn from a longitudinal correlative study tied to a single-arm phase II trial testing neoadjuvant nivolumab in oral cavity squamous cell carcinoma. Subject-matched pre- and post-treatment PBMCs and tumors from three responders and three non-responders underwent genomic DNA-based TCRbeta sequencing. Peripheral blood mononuclear cells were drawn once before nivolumab treatment and a second time after treatment, when surgery took place. The Maxwell RSC DNA from Cells kit was used to isolate genomic DNA from PBMCs.

For deep sequencing of PBMC libraries, mostly about 480 ng of input genomic DNA was used, and six replicates were run per sample. The immunoSEQ hsTCRbeta kit was used to prepare TCRbeta libraries, following the manufacturer's instructions. The finished libraries were brought together in one pool at about 2.8 nM, which was then read using an Illumina NovaSeq 6000 S4 flow cell. Processing in the source paper ran as follows. The immunoSEQ Analyzer was used for raw data preprocessing and quality control. The analysis was restricted to productive rearrangements, with each unique CDR3 amino acid sequence defining a clonotype. Repertoire clonality was estimated as the Gini-Simpson index, which was calculated using the R package tcR. Gini indices were compared with Student's t test, and associations with tumor size change were assessed by Pearson correlation. Entries here come from immuneACCESS through TCRdb and include only in-frame sequences with V and J called. Some clones fail to appear in such tables; in the studies checked, an unresolved V gene covers under half of the shortfall, and the cause of the remainder is unknown. V and J calls and clone size are as listed in that table; D and trimming were resolved from the DNA. Within this sample are some 71,000 clones, with around four fifths of them counted one time only. The ten largest clones represent 3% to 3.5% of the sample.

V loses 3 bases at its end and J loses 5 bases; junction bases beyond the gene matches: 8. The germline V gene (reference sequence) yields SGHKS for CDR1 and YYEKEE for CDR2. The CDR3, cysteine through phenylalanine, is 16 amino acids long. The entry retains the CDR3 DNA only, 48 bases that are in frame from base 1. Details on this clone: It has no known antigen specificity. No much larger clonotype is one base removed from it; base qualities were not supplied.

This TCR was recovered from a person aged 40 to 85 with oral cavity squamous cell carcinoma. This material consisted of PBMCs, taken before nivolumab (anti-PD-1) treatment. The sequence is built from TRBV5-5 and TRBJ1-6, with 7 junctional bases fitting TRBD1. At the DNA level, the sequence is TGTGCCAGCAGCTCTCGACAGGGTGGTAATAATTCACCCCTCCACTTT. This translates into CASSSRQGGNNSPLHF.